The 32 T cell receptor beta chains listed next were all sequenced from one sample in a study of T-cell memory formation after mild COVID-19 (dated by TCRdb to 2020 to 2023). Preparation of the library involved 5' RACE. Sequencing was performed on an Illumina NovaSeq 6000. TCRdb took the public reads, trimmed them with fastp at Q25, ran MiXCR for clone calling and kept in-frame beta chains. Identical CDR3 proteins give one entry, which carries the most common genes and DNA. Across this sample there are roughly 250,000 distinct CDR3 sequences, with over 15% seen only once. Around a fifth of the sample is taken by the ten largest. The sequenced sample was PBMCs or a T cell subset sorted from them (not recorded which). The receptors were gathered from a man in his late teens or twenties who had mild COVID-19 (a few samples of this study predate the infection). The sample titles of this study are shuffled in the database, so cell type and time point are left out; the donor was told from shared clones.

CDR3 nucleotides: TGTGCCAGCAGCCCCCCAGGGCTGGATACGCAGTATTTT. Its protein is CASSPPGLDTQYF. This chain uses TRBV7-2 with TRBJ2-3; D possibly corresponds to TRBD1 (5 bases). V lost 5 bases and J lost 6, with 12 bases in between. CDR3 length equals 13 residues. Germline V gene sequence: CDR1 SGHTA, CDR2 FQGNSA.

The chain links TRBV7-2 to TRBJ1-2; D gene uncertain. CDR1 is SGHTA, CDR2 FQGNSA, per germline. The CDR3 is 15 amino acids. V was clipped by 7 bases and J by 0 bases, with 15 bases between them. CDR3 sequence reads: CASTPWAPTNYGYTF. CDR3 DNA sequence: TGTGCCAGCACCCCTTGGGCCCCAACTAACTATGGCTACACCTTC.

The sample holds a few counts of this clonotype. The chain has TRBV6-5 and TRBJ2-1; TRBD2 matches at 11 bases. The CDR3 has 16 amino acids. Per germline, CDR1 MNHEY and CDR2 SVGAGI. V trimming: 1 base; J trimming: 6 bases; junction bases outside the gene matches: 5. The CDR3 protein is CASSYLGLADGNEQFF. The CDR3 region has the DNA TGTGCCAGCAGTTACTTGGGACTAGCGGATGGCAATGAGCAGTTCTTC.

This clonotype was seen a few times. CDR3 DNA: TGTGCCAGTGGGACCAAGGATAGGGAGACCCAGTACTTC. As protein: CASGTKDRETQYF. This chain joins TRBV6-1 and TRBJ2-5, with D perhaps being TRBD1 or TRBD2 (5 bases each). This CDR3 is built from 13 residues. V was pared by 9 bases and J by 5 bases, with 16 bases between. Germline-derived CDR1 and CDR2 are MNHNS and SASEGT.

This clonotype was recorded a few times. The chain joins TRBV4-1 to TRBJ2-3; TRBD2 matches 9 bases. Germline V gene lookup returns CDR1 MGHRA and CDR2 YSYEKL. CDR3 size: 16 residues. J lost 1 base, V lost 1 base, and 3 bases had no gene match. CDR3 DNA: TGCGCCAGCAGCCAAGTGCGGGGGGGCGGCACAGATACGCAGTATTTT. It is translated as CASSQVRGGGTDTQYF.

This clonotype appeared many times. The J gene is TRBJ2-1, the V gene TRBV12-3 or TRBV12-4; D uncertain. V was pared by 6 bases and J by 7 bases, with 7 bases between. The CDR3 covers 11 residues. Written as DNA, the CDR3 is TGTGCCAGCAGAGAGCGAAATGAGCAGTTCTTC. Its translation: CASRERNEQFF.

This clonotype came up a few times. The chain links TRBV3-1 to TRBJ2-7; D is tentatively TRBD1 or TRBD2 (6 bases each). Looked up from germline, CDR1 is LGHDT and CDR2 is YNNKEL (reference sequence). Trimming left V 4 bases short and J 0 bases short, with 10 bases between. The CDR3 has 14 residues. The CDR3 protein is CASSRRDNSYEQYF. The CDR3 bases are TGTGCCAGCAGCCGGAGGGACAACTCCTACGAGCAGTACTTC.

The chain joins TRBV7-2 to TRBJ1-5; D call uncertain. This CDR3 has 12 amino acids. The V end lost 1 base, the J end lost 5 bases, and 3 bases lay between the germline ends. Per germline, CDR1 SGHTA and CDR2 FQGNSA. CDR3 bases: TGTGCCAGCAGCTTAGAACATCAGCCCCAGCATTTT. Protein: CASSLEHQPQHF. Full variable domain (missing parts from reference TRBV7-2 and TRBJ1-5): GAGVSQSPSNKVTEKGKDVELRCDPISGHTALYWYRQSLGQGLEFLIYFQGNSAPDKSGLPSDRFSAERTGGSVSTLTIQRTQQEDSAVYLCASSLEHQPQHFGDGTRLSIL.

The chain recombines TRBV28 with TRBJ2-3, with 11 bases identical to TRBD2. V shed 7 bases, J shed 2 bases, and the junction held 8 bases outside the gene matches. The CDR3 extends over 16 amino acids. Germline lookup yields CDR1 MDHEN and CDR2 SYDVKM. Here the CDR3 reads CASTELAGGPTDTQYF. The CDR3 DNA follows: TGTGCCAGCACCGAGCTAGCGGGGGGTCCCACAGATACGCAGTATTTT.

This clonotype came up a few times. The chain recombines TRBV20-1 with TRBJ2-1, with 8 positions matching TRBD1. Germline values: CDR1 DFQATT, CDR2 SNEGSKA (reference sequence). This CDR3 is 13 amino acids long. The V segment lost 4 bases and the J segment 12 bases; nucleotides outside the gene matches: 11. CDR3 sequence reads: CSAISRGQERQFF. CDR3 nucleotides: TGCAGTGCTATATCCAGGGGGCAGGAACGGCAGTTCTTC.

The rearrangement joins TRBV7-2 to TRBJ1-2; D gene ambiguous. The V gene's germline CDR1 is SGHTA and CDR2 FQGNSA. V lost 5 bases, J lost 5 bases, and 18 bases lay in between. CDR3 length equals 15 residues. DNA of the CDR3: TGTGCCAGCAGCGACGCCCAAGGCCCCGGGTATGGCTACACCTTC. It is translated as CASSDAQGPGYGYTF.

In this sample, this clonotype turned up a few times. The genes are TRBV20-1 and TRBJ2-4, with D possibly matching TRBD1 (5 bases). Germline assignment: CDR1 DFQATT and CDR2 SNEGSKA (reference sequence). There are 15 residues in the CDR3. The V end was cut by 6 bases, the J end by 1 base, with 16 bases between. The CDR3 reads CSAAAFAGAKNIQYF. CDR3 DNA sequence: TGCAGTGCGGCTGCTTTCGCAGGGGCCAAAAACATTCAGTACTTC.

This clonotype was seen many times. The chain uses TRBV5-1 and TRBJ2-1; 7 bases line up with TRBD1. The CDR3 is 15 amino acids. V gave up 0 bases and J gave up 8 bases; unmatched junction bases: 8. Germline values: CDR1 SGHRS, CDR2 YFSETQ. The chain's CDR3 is CASSLDGLGGDEQFF. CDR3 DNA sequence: TGCGCCAGCAGCTTGGACGGGCTAGGGGGCGATGAGCAGTTCTTC.

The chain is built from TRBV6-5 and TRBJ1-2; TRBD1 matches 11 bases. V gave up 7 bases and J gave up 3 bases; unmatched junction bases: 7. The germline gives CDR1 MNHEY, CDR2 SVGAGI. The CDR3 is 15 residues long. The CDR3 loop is CASTRDRGLYYGYTF. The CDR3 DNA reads TGTGCCAGCACCCGGGACAGGGGGTTATACTATGGCTACACCTTC.

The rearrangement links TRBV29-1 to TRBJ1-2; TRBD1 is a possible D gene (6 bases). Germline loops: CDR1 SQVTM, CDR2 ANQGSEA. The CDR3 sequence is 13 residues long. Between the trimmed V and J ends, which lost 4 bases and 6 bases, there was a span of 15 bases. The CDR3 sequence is CSVGGTRRDGYTF. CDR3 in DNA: TGCAGCGTTGGAGGGACACGGAGGGATGGCTACACCTTC.

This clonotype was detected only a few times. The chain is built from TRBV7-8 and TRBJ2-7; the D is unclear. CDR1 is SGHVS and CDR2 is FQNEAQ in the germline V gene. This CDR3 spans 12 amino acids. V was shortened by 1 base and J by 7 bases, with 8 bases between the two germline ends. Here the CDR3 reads CASSLEVGEQYF. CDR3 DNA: TGTGCCAGCAGCTTAGAAGTTGGGGAGCAGTACTTC.

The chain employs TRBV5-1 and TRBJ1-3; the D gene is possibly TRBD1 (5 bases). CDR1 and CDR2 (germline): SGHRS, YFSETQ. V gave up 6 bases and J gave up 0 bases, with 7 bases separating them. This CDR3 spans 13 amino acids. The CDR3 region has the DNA TGCGCCAGCAACGGGGGCTCTGGAAACACCATATATTTT. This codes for CASNGGSGNTIYF.

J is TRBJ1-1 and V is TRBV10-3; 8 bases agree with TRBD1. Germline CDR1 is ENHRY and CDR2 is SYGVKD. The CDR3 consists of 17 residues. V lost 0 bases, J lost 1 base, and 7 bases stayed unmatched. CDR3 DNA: TGTGCCATCAGTGAGTCCGCTCGGACAGGGCGGAACACTGAAGCTTTCTTT. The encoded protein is CAISESARTGRNTEAFF.

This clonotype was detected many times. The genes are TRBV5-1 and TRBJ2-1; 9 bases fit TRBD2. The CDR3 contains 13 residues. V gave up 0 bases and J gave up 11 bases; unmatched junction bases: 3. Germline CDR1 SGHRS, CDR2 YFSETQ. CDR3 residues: CASSLGGLAQQFF. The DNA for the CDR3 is TGCGCCAGCAGCTTGGGGGGACTAGCCCAGCAGTTCTTC.

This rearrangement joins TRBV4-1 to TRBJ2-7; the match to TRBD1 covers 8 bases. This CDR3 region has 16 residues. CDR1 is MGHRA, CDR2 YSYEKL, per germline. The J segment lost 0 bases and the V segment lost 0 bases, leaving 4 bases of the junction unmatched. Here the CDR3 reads CASSQEWQGASYEQYF. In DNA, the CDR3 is TGCGCCAGCAGCCAAGAATGGCAGGGGGCCTCCTACGAGCAGTACTTC.

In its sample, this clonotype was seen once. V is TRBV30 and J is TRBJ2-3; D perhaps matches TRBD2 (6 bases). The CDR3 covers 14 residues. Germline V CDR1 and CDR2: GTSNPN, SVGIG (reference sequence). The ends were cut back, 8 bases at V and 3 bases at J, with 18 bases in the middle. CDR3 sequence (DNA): TGTGCCGGGGGGTTAAGTGGGGGGACAGATACGCAGTATTTT. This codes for CAGGLSGGTDTQYF.

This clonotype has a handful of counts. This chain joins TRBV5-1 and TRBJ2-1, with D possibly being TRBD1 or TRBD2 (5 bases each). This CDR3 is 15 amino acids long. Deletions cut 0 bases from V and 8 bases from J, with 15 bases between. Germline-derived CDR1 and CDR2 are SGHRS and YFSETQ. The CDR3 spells CASSLGDEVGYEQFF. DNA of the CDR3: TGCGCCAGCAGCTTGGGGGACGAGGTGGGGTATGAGCAGTTCTTC.

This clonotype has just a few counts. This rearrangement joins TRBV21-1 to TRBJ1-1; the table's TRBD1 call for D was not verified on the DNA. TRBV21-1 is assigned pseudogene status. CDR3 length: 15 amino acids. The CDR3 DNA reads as TGTGCCAGCACCCGCCCGGACAGGGCGTGCACTGAAGCTTTCTTT. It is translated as CASTRPDRACTEAFF.

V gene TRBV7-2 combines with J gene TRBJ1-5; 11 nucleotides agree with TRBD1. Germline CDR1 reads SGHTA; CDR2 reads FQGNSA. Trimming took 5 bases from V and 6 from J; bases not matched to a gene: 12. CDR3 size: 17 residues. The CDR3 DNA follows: TGTGCCAGCAGCCATCCCCTCGGGACAGGGGGTAGTCAGCCCCAGCATTTT. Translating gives CASSHPLGTGGSQPQHF.

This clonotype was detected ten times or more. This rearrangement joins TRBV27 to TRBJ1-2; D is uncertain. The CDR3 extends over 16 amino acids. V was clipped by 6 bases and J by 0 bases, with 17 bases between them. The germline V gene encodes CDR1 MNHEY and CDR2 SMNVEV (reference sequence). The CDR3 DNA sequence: TGTGCCAGCAGGGGATTGTGGGGAGAGCCTAACTATGGCTACACCTTC. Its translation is CASRGLWGEPNYGYTF.

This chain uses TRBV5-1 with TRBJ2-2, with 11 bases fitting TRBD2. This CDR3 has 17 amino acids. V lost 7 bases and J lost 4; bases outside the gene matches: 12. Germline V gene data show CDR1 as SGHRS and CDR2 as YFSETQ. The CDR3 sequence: CASRPPLAGDLTGELFF. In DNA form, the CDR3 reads TGCGCCAGCCGCCCGCCACTAGCGGGGGACCTCACCGGGGAGCTGTTTTTT.

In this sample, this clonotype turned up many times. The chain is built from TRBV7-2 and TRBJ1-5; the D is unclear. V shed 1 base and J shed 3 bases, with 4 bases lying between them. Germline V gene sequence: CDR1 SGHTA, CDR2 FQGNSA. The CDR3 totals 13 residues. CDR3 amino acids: CASSLEVNQPQHF. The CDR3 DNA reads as TGTGCCAGCAGCTTAGAGGTCAATCAGCCCCAGCATTTT. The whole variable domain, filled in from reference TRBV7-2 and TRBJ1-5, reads GAGVSQSPSNKVTEKGKDVELRCDPISGHTALYWYRQSLGQGLEFLIYFQGNSAPDKSGLPSDRFSAERTGGSVSTLTIQRTQQEDSAVYLCASSLEVNQPQHFGDGTRLSIL.

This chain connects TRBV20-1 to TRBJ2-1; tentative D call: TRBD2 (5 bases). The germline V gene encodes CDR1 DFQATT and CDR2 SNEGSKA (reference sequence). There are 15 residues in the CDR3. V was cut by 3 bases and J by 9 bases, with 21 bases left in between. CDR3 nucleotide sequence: TGCAGTGCTAGTGAGCTAGCAGAAAAACGGGGTGAGCAGTTCTTC. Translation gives CSASELAEKRGEQFF.

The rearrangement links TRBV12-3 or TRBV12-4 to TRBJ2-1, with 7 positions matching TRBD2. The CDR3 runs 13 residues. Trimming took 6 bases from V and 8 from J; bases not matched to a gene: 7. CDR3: CASRDREVHEQFF. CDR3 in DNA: TGTGCCAGCAGGGACCGGGAGGTTCATGAGCAGTTCTTC.

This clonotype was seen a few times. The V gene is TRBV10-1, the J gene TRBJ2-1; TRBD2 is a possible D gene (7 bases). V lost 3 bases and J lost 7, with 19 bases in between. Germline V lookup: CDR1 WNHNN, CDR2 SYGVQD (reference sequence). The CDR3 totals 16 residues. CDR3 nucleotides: TGCGCCAGCAGTGATACCCCACAGGGAGGGGGGAATGAGCAGTTCTTC. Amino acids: CASSDTPQGGGNEQFF.

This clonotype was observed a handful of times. DNA of the CDR3: TGTGCCAGCAGCTCACAGGGGAGCCAGCCCCAGCATTTT. It specifies CASSSQGSQPQHF. This chain uses TRBV7-2 with TRBJ1-5, with 7 bases aligning to TRBD1. V lost 4 bases and J lost 7; bases outside the gene matches: 4. Germline V gives CDR1 SGHTA, CDR2 FQGNSA. This CDR3 has 13 amino acids.

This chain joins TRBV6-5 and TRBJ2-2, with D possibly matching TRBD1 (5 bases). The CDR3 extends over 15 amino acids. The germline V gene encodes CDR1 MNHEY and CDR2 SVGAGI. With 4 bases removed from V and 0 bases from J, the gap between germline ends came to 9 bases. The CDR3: CASSLQGANTGELFF. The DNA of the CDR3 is TGTGCCAGCAGTTTACAAGGGGCGAACACCGGGGAGCTGTTTTTT.